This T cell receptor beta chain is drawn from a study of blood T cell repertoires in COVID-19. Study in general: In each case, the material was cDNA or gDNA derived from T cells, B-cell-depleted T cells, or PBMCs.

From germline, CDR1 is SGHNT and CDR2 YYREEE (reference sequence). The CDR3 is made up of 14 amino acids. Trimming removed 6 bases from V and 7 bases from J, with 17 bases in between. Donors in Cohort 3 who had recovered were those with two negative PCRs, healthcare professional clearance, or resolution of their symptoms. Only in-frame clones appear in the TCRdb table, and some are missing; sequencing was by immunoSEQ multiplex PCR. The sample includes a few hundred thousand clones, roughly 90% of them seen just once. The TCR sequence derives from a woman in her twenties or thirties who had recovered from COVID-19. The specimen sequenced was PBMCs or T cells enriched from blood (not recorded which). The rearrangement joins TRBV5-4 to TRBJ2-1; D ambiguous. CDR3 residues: CASTPDQSRNEQFF. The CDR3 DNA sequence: TGTGCCAGCACCCCTGACCAATCGAGGAATGAGCAGTTCTTC.